Listed below are T cell receptor beta chains from one sample, sequenced in a study of cytomegalovirus exposure and HLA in healthy donors. Here immunoSEQ multiplex PCR was the method, and the copy in TCRdb shows in-frame clones only, minus some. The sample yields 200,000 to 250,000 clones, approximately 80% seen once. The sequenced sample consisted of PBMCs. The receptor source for this set is a woman younger than 45 in good health and CMV-seropositive. CDR3s include the opening cysteine and the closing phenylalanine or tryptophan. D genes are given only for firm matches. Size is stated for part of the rows, as once, few or many counts, or as a class when the clone is expanded.

V	D	size	J	DNA	CDR3
TRBV27	.	.	TRBJ1-1	TGTGCCAGCAGTCCGGGGGACGGTTTGAACACTGAAGCTTTCTTT	CASSPGDGLNTEAFF
TRBV30	.	.	TRBJ2-1	TGTGCCTGGAGTATTCAAACAGGGCGGAGTGAGCAGTTCTTC	CAWSIQTGRSEQFF
TRBV25-1	TRBD1	.	TRBJ1-2	TGTGCCAGCAGTGAATTCGGACAGGGTGCTAACTATGGCTACACCTTC	CASSEFGQGANYGYTF
TRBV10-1	.	.	TRBJ2-7	TGCGCCAGCAGTGCATCACAGGGCTACGAGCAGTACTTC	CASSASQGYEQYF
TRBV10-3	.	.	TRBJ2-1	TGTGCCATCAGTGAGCAGGGCAACAATGAGCAGTTCTTC	CAISEQGNNEQFF
TRBV7-9	.	.	TRBJ2-6	TGTGCCAGCAGCTCTCCCTCCAGCTCTGGGGCCAACGTCCTGACTTTC	CASSSPSSSGANVLTF
TRBV5-4	TRBD2	.	TRBJ2-1	TGTGCCAGCAGCTTAGGGACTAGCGCGTACAATGAGCAGTTCTTC	CASSLGTSAYNEQFF
TRBV6-1	.	.	TRBJ2-7	TGTGCCTCCCGGACAGCCTCCTACGAGCAGTACTTC	CASRTASYEQYF
TRBV6-1	TRBD2	.	TRBJ2-1	TGTGCCAGCAGTGAGCCTAGCGGGAGGGTTTATGAGCAGTTCTTC	CASSEPSGRVYEQFF
TRBV15	TRBD1	.	TRBJ2-7	TGTGCCACCAGCAGAGATCGACAGGGGGCAGGTGAGCAGTACTTC	CATSRDRQGAGEQYF
TRBV9	TRBD1	.	TRBJ2-2	TGTGCCAGCAGCGTATACCATACCCTTACCTATAAGGGACAGAGTACGGGCGGGGAGCTGTTTTTT	CASSVYHTLTYKGQSTGGELFF
TRBV28	TRBD2	.	TRBJ2-2	TGTGCCAGCAGTTTAAATAAGTGGACTAGCGGGAACACCGGGGAGCTGTTTTTT	CASSLNKWTSGNTGELFF
TRBV5-1	.	once	TRBJ1-1	TGCGCCAGCAGCTACGGGCCAGCCACTGAAGCTTTCTTT	CASSYGPATEAFF
TRBV25-1	.	.	TRBJ2-5	TGTGCCAGCAGTGAAGGTCAGGTCAGAGAGACCCAGTACTTC	CASSEGQVRETQYF
TRBV7-9	TRBD2	.	TRBJ2-1	TGTGCCAGCAGCTTAGTGCGGGGGTTGGGGAATGAGCAGTTCTTC	CASSLVRGLGNEQFF
TRBV27	.	.	TRBJ1-2	TGTGCCAGCAGTTTAGGGCGGGGATCCAACTATGGCTACACCTTC	CASSLGRGSNYGYTF
TRBV19	.	.	TRBJ2-1	TGTGCCAGTAGTATAGAGAATGAGCAGTTCTTC	CASSIENEQFF
TRBV27	TRBD1	.	TRBJ2-1	TGTGCCAGCAGTCCTCTTAACAGGGGCAATGAGCAGTTCTTC	CASSPLNRGNEQFF
TRBV30	TRBD2	.	TRBJ2-5	TGTGCCTGGAATATGGTGGGGAGGGAAGAGACCCAGTACTTC	CAWNMVGREETQYF
TRBV2	.	.	TRBJ1-1	TGTGCCAGCAGTGAGGTAACAGGGAACACTGAAGCTTTCTTT	CASSEVTGNTEAFF
TRBV7-6	.	.	TRBJ2-6	TGTGCCAGCAGCTCCTCCCCCAATTCTGGGGCCAACGTCCTGACTTTC	CASSSSPNSGANVLTF
TRBV6-5	.	many	TRBJ1-5	TGTGCCAGCAGCAAACATCGGTCCCGCAATCAGCCCCAGCATTTT	CASSKHRSRNQPQHF
TRBV29-1	TRBD2	.	TRBJ2-3	TGCAGCGTTGAGGGGACTAGCGGGAGTCTGGATACGCAGTATTTT	CSVEGTSGSLDTQYF
TRBV7-9	TRBD2	.	TRBJ2-7	TGTGCCAGCAGCTTTACGGGACTAGCGGGACACGAGCAGTACTTC	CASSFTGLAGHEQYF
TRBV9	.	.	TRBJ1-2	TGTGCCAGCAGCGTGGAGGGATCAGGCTATGGCTACACCTTC	CASSVEGSGYGYTF
TRBV11-2	TRBD2	.	TRBJ2-7	TGTGCCAGCAGCTTAGGAGCGGGAGGCAACTACGAGCAGTACTTC	CASSLGAGGNYEQYF
TRBV5-1	.	.	TRBJ2-1	TGCGCCAGCGAATCCACTACCGGGAGTCGGGGAGAGCAGTTCTTC	CASESTTGSRGEQFF
TRBV27	TRBD1	.	TRBJ2-6	TGTGCCAGCAGTCGAGGGGGCGGTGGGGCCAACGTCCTGACTTTC	CASSRGGGGANVLTF
TRBV7-2	.	.	TRBJ2-7	TGTGCCAGCAGCTTAAGAACAGGTCTTCACGAGCAGTACTTC	CASSLRTGLHEQYF
TRBV5-1	.	.	TRBJ1-2	TGCGCCAGCAGCTTGGGAGTGACCCGTAACTATGGCTACACCTTC	CASSLGVTRNYGYTF
TRBV29-1	.	.	TRBJ2-3	TGCAGCAAGTCCCCTTCGGACGAGGGAGGCACAGATACGCAGTATTTT	CSKSPSDEGGTDTQYF
TRBV5-6	.	few	TRBJ2-7	TGTGCCAGCAGCTTGGTTCGGACCCGGGAGCAGTACTTC	CASSLVRTREQYF
TRBV10-3	.	.	TRBJ2-5	TGTGCCATCAGCGACCTTCGCGAGACCCAGTACTTC	CAISDLRETQYF